The 5 T cell receptor beta chains below come from one sample, sequenced in a study of CD8 T cells in ankylosing spondylitis. TCRdb called the 5' RACE reads again in MiXCR, with one record for every CDR3 protein. The sample contains about 840,000 distinct CDR3 sequences, roughly 12% of which appear only once. Regarding the study as a whole: Several highly homologous variants formed a TCR beta motif that appeared characteristic of ankylosing spondylitis blood.

Their antigens remain unidentified. Sample: blood, either unsorted or a sorted T cell fraction (not recorded which). The origin of the receptors is a male donor with ankylosing spondylitis.

This clonotype has just a few counts. The chain couples TRBV7-9 to TRBJ1-4, with D unclear. CDR3 length: 17 amino acids. Germline V gene data show CDR1 as SEHNR and CDR2 as FQNEAQ (reference sequence). V shed 2 bases and J shed 0 bases, with 13 bases lying between them. The CDR3 coding sequence is TGTGCCAGCAGCTTAAGGGCGGTGGATGCAACTAATGAAAAACTGTTTTTT. It specifies CASSLRAVDATNEKLFF.

At least ten counts were recorded for this clonotype. The chain has TRBV29-1 and TRBJ2-3, with D perhaps matching TRBD2 (5 bases). The CDR3 length is 13 residues. Germline CDR1 reads SQVTM; CDR2 reads ANQGSEA. Trimming shortened V by 1 base and J by 3 bases, and 8 bases separated the two germline ends. The DNA for the CDR3 is TGCAGCGTTGAAGGTCCGGGGACAGATACGCAGTATTTT. It codes for CSVEGPGTDTQYF.

This clonotype was observed at least ten times. This chain uses TRBV15 with TRBJ1-2, with 7 nucleotides matching TRBD1. V lost 4 bases, J lost 7 bases, and 9 bases stayed unmatched. CDR1 is LNHNV, CDR2 YYDKDF, per germline (reference sequence). The CDR3 extends over 14 amino acids. For the CDR3, the DNA is TGTGCCACCAGCATCGGCGACAGGGCGGCTGGCTACACCTTC. This translates into CATSIGDRAAGYTF. Together with reference TRBV15 and TRBJ1-2, the CDR3 gives the full variable domain: DAMVIQNPRYQVTQFGKPVTLSCSQTLNHNVMYWYQQKSSQAPKLLFHYYDKDFNNEADTPDNFQSRRPNTSFCFLDIRSPGLGDTAMYLCATSIGDRAAGYTFGSGTRLTVV.

This clonotype was observed at least ten times. The V gene is TRBV12-3 or TRBV12-4, the J gene TRBJ1-1; maybe TRBD1 (5 bases). The ends were cut back, 6 bases at V and 5 bases at J, with 16 bases in the middle. CDR3 length equals 14 residues. The CDR3 sequence is CASRLQGEGTEAFF. Here the CDR3 DNA reads TGTGCCAGCAGGCTTCAGGGTGAGGGGACTGAAGCTTTCTTT.

This clonotype was seen ten or more times. The V and J genes are TRBV4-1 and TRBJ2-5; perhaps TRBD2 as D (6 bases). This CDR3 is 12 amino acids long. Germline CDR1 MGHRA, CDR2 YSYEKL. The CDR3 is CALGGRRETQYF. The CDR3 DNA is TGCGCGCTTGGGGGGAGGCGAGAGACCCAGTACTTC.